The 4 T cell receptor beta chains presented below share a single source sample, sequenced in a study of T cell responses to AZD1222 COVID-19 vaccine listed by TCRdb under 2021. Libraries came from the immunoSEQ multiplex PCR assay. TCRdb's version of the immuneACCESS table is confined to in-frame rearrangements and falls short of the full clone set. An unresolved V gene accounts for under half of the shortfall where checked; the remainder is of unknown origin. This sample has roughly 92,000 clones in its table, and 90% of those were observed once. In total, the top ten clones hold roughly 9% of the sample. This specimen's time point label, per the study, means: baseline before first vaccination. The material sequenced was peripheral blood, taken on day 0 of AZD1222 vaccination. These receptor sequences come from an adult in good health.

This sequence joins TRBV7-9 and TRBJ1-2, with unresolved D. The CDR3 length is 14 residues. Germline V gene sequence: CDR1 SEHNR, CDR2 FQNEAQ (reference sequence). Trimming removed 5 bases at V and 4 bases at J, with 14 bases between. The CDR3 here is CASSVKGSPYGYTF. DNA for the CDR3: TGTGCCAGCAGCGTAAAAGGGTCGCCCTATGGCTACACCTTC.

The chain links TRBV18 to TRBJ2-7; TRBD2 is a possible D gene (5 bases). Trimming took off 6 bases at V and 5 bases at J, with 17 bases between the two ends. The length of the CDR3 is 14 residues. The V gene's germline CDR1 is KGHSH and CDR2 LQKENI. CDR3 in DNA: TGTGCCAGCTCGGGAGAAGGGTCCGACAACGAGCAGTACTTC. Residues: CASSGEGSDNEQYF.

The chain combines TRBV30 with TRBJ2-2; D possibly corresponds to TRBD1 (5 bases). CDR1 GTSNPN and CDR2 SVGIG come from the germline V gene (reference sequence). This CDR3 is built from 15 residues. The V end was cut by 0 bases, the J end by 4 bases, with 12 bases between. CDR3 residues: CAWSVRVGATGELFF. In nucleotides, the CDR3 is TGTGCCTGGAGTGTACGGGTAGGGGCCACCGGGGAGCTGTTTTTT. Full variable domain (missing parts from reference TRBV30 and TRBJ2-2): SQTIHQWPATLVQPVGSPLSLECTVEGTSNPNLYWYRQAAGRGLQLLFYSVGIGQISSEVPQNLSASRPQDRQFILSSKKLLLSDSGFYLCAWSVRVGATGELFFGEGSRLTVL.

The chain couples TRBV7-2 to TRBJ1-5; 7 bases map to TRBD1. Unmatched junction bases numbered 9, after V lost 1 base and J lost 3 bases. The CDR3 sequence is 17 residues long. From germline, CDR1 is SGHTA and CDR2 FQGNSA. CDR3 sequence reads: CASSLVSGTGVNQPQHF. In DNA, the CDR3 is TGTGCCAGCAGCTTAGTTTCCGGAACAGGGGTCAATCAGCCCCAGCATTTT.